The clone carrying this T cell receptor (beta chain) showed up many times. The target antigen is unknown. This record belongs to a study of glioma-infiltrating T cells. Amplification of TCR alpha and beta CDR3 regions from RNA used iRepertoire nested multiplex PCR. Input was roughly 95-400 ng of tissue mRNA or PBMC total RNA. TCRdb reanalysed the multiplex PCR reads using MiXCR and keeps one entry per CDR3 protein. The repertoire has some 130,000 distinct CDR3 sequences, under 25% of them found once; the top ten carry about 30%. V lost 3 bases and J lost 0; bases outside the gene matches: 5. The CDR3 totals 16 residues. Germline V gene data show CDR1 as LNHNV and CDR2 as YYDKDF (reference sequence). Study results and caveats: CDR3 overlap between tissue and blood was very small.

The sequence was collected from a human donor with low-grade glioma or glioblastoma, undergoing nonglioma brain surgery, or in good health (not recorded which). Input material: glioma tissue, nonneoplastic brain tissue, or PBMCs (not recorded which). V gene TRBV15 combines with J gene TRBJ2-1, with 7 bases that match TRBD1. CDR3 sequence (DNA): TGTGCCACCAGCAGCCCCGGGACAGACTCCTACAATGAGCAGTTCTTC. This gives the protein CATSSPGTDSYNEQFF.